Presented here are 20 T cell receptor beta chains from one specimen sequenced in a study of Graves' ophthalmopathy and Graves' hyperthyroidism. For repertoire sequencing, the TCR beta CDR3 regions were amplified from RNA transcripts. After a first-round RT-PCR with HTBI primers, a second-round multiplex PCR was run. TCRdb re-analysed the multiplex PCR reads in MiXCR, keeping a single row per CDR3 protein. The sample contains over a million distinct CDR3 sequences, about two fifths of which appear only once. Material for sequencing was peripheral blood or thyroid tissue (not recorded which). The receptors here all came from an adult man with Graves' hyperthyroidism.

Worth noting for this clonotype: Just one base apart from a much larger clone, this may be a read error. The conserved final phenylalanine or tryptophan is absent from the CDR3, which likely points to a read error. The chain carries TRBV7-9 and TRBJ1-1, with 7 nucleotides matching TRBD1. Germline lookup yields CDR1 SEHNR and CDR2 FQNEAQ (reference sequence). CDR3 length: 12 residues. Trimming cost V 1 base and J 11 bases; bases outside gene matches: 4. The CDR3 region has the DNA TGTGCCAGCAGCTTAGTAACAGGGGACGCTTTCCTT. Residues: CASSLVTGDAFL.

Worth noting for this clonotype: The limits of the CDR3 on the DNA are not certain, so only TCRdb's listed CDR3 is given. The CDR3 loop reads CACSVDLALNTEAFF. The chain combines TRBV9 with TRBJ1-1. CDR1 is SGDLS, CDR2 YYNGEE, per germline. The CDR3 region is 15 residues in length, termini included.

On this clonotype itself: A much bigger clone sits one base away, suggesting this may be a read error. The gene calls are TRBV10-2 and TRBJ2-5; D assignment may be TRBD1 or TRBD2 (6 bases each). The CDR3 is made up of 14 amino acids. Germline values: CDR1 WSHSY, CDR2 SAAADI. Trimming took 8 bases from V and 4 from J, leaving 17 bases between them. The chain's CDR3 is CASASRGERETQYF. CDR3 sequence (DNA): TGCGCCAGCGCCAGTAGGGGGGAAAGAGAGACCCAGTACTTC.

The count of this clonotype is one. This chain joins TRBV29-1 and TRBJ1-2; D possibly corresponds to TRBD1 (6 bases). The germline CDR1 and CDR2 sequences are SQVTM and ANQGSEA. Between the trimmed V and J ends, which lost 4 bases and 4 bases, there was a span of 19 bases. CDR3 length equals 15 residues. CDR3 DNA sequence: TGCAGCGTTGCCTTGGGCTTGGGGGCTGTCTATGGCTACACCTTC. This gives the protein CSVALGLGAVYGYTF.

This clonotype was seen at least ten times. V usage is TRBV10-3 and J usage is TRBJ1-1; 7 bases line up with TRBD1. With V trimmed by 5 bases and J by 5 bases, 5 bases remained unmatched. Germline V gene data show CDR1 as ENHRY and CDR2 as SYGVKD. This CDR3 has 13 amino acids. CDR3 loop: CAISTGAWTEAFF. The CDR3 region has the DNA TGTGCCATCAGTACAGGGGCTTGGACTGAAGCTTTCTTT.

This clonotype was detected only a few times. V and J are TRBV15 and TRBJ2-5, with 8 positions matching TRBD1. V dropped 0 bases and J dropped 5; count of bases not matched to a gene: 8. The germline gives CDR1 LNHNV, CDR2 YYDKDF (reference sequence). This CDR3 has 16 residues. CDR3 amino acids: CATSRDPTGAEETQYF. As DNA, the CDR3 is TGTGCCACCAGCAGAGACCCGACAGGGGCTGAGGAGACCCAGTACTTC.

The chain recombines TRBV10-3 with TRBJ2-1, with D possibly matching TRBD2 (5 bases). The V gene's germline CDR1 is ENHRY and CDR2 SYGVKD. V lost 3 bases and J lost 0, with 12 bases in between. This CDR3 region has 16 residues. The CDR3 sequence: CAISDVREPSYNEQFF. The DNA for the CDR3 is TGTGCCATCAGTGACGTACGGGAACCCTCCTACAATGAGCAGTTCTTC.

This clonotype appeared a few times. V usage is TRBV12-3 or TRBV12-4 and J usage is TRBJ1-5; D not certain. The CDR3 is 14 residues long. Trimming shortened V by 7 bases and J by 6 bases, and 16 bases separated the two germline ends. The CDR3 nucleotides are TGTGCCAGCACCCCGTCAACAGCGGGTCAGCCCCAGCATTTT. Translating it yields CASTPSTAGQPQHF.

This clonotype was seen ten or more times. This sequence joins TRBV13 and TRBJ1-1; D unclear. Trimming removed 5 bases from V and 4 bases from J, with 14 bases in between. The germline V gene encodes CDR1 PRHDT and CDR2 FYEKMQ (reference sequence). CDR3 size: 14 residues. The CDR3 region has the DNA TGTGCCAGCAGCGTGGACGGGCTGGGCACTGAAGCTTTCTTT. As protein: CASSVDGLGTEAFF.

Concerning this clonotype itself: The conserved final phenylalanine or tryptophan is absent from the CDR3, which likely points to a read error. The DNA is left out, because the CDR3 cannot be placed on it with certainty; the CDR3 is given as TCRdb lists it. This chain links TRBV20-1 with TRBJ1-6; the D call TRBD1 from the table was never checked on the DNA. The length of the CDR3 is 8 amino acids, counting both ends. Germline V gene sequence: CDR1 DFQATT, CDR2 SNEGSKA (reference sequence). Here the CDR3 reads CSARDPDR.

V is TRBV7-3 and J is TRBJ2-5, with TRBD1 identical over 7 bases. Looked up from germline, CDR1 is SGHTA and CDR2 is FQGTGA. The CDR3 has 14 residues. Unmatched junction bases numbered 4, after V lost 5 bases and J lost 1 base. The CDR3 coding sequence is TGTGCCAGCAGCAAGGGACAGCCCCAAGAGACCCAGTACTTC. Its protein product is CASSKGQPQETQYF.

This rearrangement joins TRBV20-1 to TRBJ1-3; 8 nucleotides agree with TRBD1. CDR1 DFQATT and CDR2 SNEGSKA come from the germline V gene (reference sequence). The CDR3 contains 14 residues. The V and J ends lost 2 bases and 5 bases, in that order; junction bases with no gene match: 5. The CDR3 spells CSARPDRARNTIYF. In DNA, the CDR3 is TGCAGTGCTAGACCGGACAGGGCCAGAAACACCATATATTTT.

This clonotype was seen a few times. The chain recombines TRBV19 with TRBJ1-5; 8 nucleotides line up with TRBD1. J gave up 4 bases and V 6 bases, and 5 bases lay outside the gene matches. The germline gives CDR1 LNHDA, CDR2 SQIVND (reference sequence). The CDR3 has 14 amino acids. The CDR3 loop reads CASSVDRANQPQHF. DNA of the CDR3: TGTGCCAGTAGCGTGGACAGGGCAAATCAGCCCCAGCATTTT.

The sample holds many counts of this clonotype. The V gene is TRBV20-1, the J gene TRBJ2-7, with D perhaps matching TRBD1 (6 bases). V was cut by 0 bases and J by 1 base, with 13 bases left in between. The V gene's germline CDR1 is DFQATT and CDR2 SNEGSKA (reference sequence). This CDR3 comprises 15 residues. The DNA for the CDR3 is TGCAGTGCTAGAGATGGTAACAGGGTGTCCTACGAGCAGTACTTC. It encodes CSARDGNRVSYEQYF.

The V gene is TRBV7-9, the J gene TRBJ2-3; a possible D gene is TRBD1 (5 bases). Trimming took off 3 bases at V and 2 bases at J, with 9 bases between the two ends. From germline, CDR1 is SEHNR and CDR2 FQNEAQ (reference sequence). The CDR3 totals 14 residues. The CDR3 region is CASSFMDNTDTQYF. The CDR3 DNA follows: TGTGCCAGCAGCTTCATGGACAACACAGATACGCAGTATTTT.

The V gene is TRBV7-9, the J gene TRBJ2-5; no definite D call. Trimming stripped 2 bases from V and 9 bases from J, with 16 bases between. CDR1 and CDR2 (germline): SEHNR, FQNEAQ (reference sequence). The CDR3 is 14 amino acids. This CDR3 reads CASSLMAANQPQYF. The CDR3 DNA is TGTGCCAGCAGCTTAATGGCAGCCAATCAGCCCCAGTACTTC.

This clonotype was observed at least ten times. The chain recombines TRBV5-1 with TRBJ2-6, with 9 positions matching TRBD1. This CDR3 has 19 residues. Losses at the gene ends were 0 bases for V and 0 bases for J; bases not matched to a gene: 7. CDR1 is SGHRS, CDR2 YFSETQ, per germline. The CDR3 is CASSLVSGQGASGANVLTF. The DNA of the CDR3 is TGCGCCAGCAGCTTGGTCTCGGGACAGGGCGCCTCTGGGGCCAACGTCCTGACTTTC.

The chain links TRBV10-3 to TRBJ2-6, with no clear D. The germline gives CDR1 ENHRY, CDR2 SYGVKD. V lost 7 bases to trimming and J lost 4 bases, with 11 bases between them. The CDR3 is made up of 14 amino acids. The CDR3 here is CAINFAPGANVLTF. The CDR3 nucleotides read TGTGCCATCAATTTTGCCCCCGGGGCCAACGTCCTGACTTTC.

This clonotype was seen at least ten times. This chain connects TRBV12-3 or TRBV12-4 to TRBJ1-2, with a weak D call TRBD1 (5 bases). The CDR3 covers 16 residues. Between the trimmed V and J ends, which lost 2 bases and 3 bases, there was a span of 16 bases. The CDR3: CASSLPTGLLDYGYTF. In nucleotides, the CDR3 is TGTGCCAGCAGTTTACCGACGGGACTCCTGGACTATGGCTACACCTTC.

This clonotype was recorded only once. The rearrangement links TRBV7-8 to TRBJ2-5; 9 bases fit TRBD1. CDR3 length: 16 residues. V lost 6 bases, J lost 3 bases, and 11 bases stayed unmatched. Per germline, CDR1 SGHVS and CDR2 FQNEAQ. CDR3 amino acids: CASRSGTGMIEETQYF. CDR3 in DNA: TGTGCCAGCAGGTCTGGGACAGGGATGATCGAAGAGACCCAGTACTTC.